The 18 T cell receptor beta chains given below trace back to one sample, sequenced in a study of graft-versus-host responses after intestinal transplantation. These receptors lack a known antigen. Assay used: immunoSEQ multiplex PCR; TCRdb lists only in-frame clones, some missing. The data show about 99,000 clones, about nine tenths seen once. The sequenced sample was unstimulated CD8+ T cells sorted from spleen or lymph node cells, obtained before transplant. The source is a human donor who was the organ donor for an intestinal transplant.

This chain joins TRBV28 and TRBJ1-1; 7 nucleotides match TRBD1. The CDR3 sequence is 15 residues long. J gave up 7 bases and V 1 base, and 9 bases lay outside the gene matches. Germline loops: CDR1 MDHEN, CDR2 SYDVKM. The CDR3, as DNA: TGTGCCAGCAGTTTATCTTTACAGGGGAATGTTGAAGCTTTCTTT. Its translation is CASSLSLQGNVEAFF.

The chain couples TRBV2 to TRBJ2-3, with a possible D match to TRBD1 (6 bases). Germline V lookup: CDR1 SNHLY, CDR2 FYNNEI. V lost 3 bases and J 2 bases, leaving 9 bases between the germline ends. The CDR3 covers 14 residues. The chain's CDR3 is CASSDRGHTDTQYF. The CDR3 DNA sequence: TGTGCCAGCAGTGATCGGGGACACACAGATACGCAGTATTTT.

The chain is built from TRBV5-1 and TRBJ2-7; TRBD2 matches at 10 bases. V dropped 0 bases and J dropped 2; count of bases not matched to a gene: 2. The CDR3 totals 15 residues. Germline V gives CDR1 SGHRS, CDR2 YFSETQ. CDR3 DNA sequence: TGCGCCAGCAGCTTGGGACTAGCGGGTACCTACGAGCAGTACTTC. Protein: CASSLGLAGTYEQYF.

The chain links TRBV7-3 to TRBJ2-3, with D possibly matching TRBD1 (5 bases). V shed 2 bases and J shed 3 bases, with 15 bases lying between them. CDR3 size: 16 residues. Per germline, CDR1 SGHTA and CDR2 FQGTGA. CDR3 DNA: TGTGCCAGCAGCTTATTGGGGCAGGGCGGAACAGATACGCAGTATTTT. It specifies CASSLLGQGGTDTQYF.

V is TRBV29-1 and J is TRBJ1-1; D gene ambiguous. The CDR3 is made up of 11 amino acids. V dropped 8 bases and J dropped 6 bases, with 13 bases sitting between them. Germline CDR1 SQVTM, CDR2 ANQGSEA. The CDR3 region is CSHEPQAEAFF. The CDR3 DNA reads TGCAGCCATGAACCCCAGGCTGAAGCTTTCTTT. Using reference TRBV29-1 and TRBJ1-1 for the parts outside the CDR3, the full variable domain is SAVISQKPSRDICQRGTSLTIQCQVDSQVTMMFWYRQQPGQSLTLIATANQGSEATYESGFVIDKFPISRPNLTFSTLTVSNMSPEDSSIYLCSHEPQAEAFFGQGTRLTVV.

The chain carries TRBV2 and TRBJ2-1; tentatively, D is TRBD2 (5 bases). CDR3 length: 14 residues. Per germline, CDR1 SNHLY and CDR2 FYNNEI. V lost 3 bases and J 8 bases, leaving 14 bases between the germline ends. The chain's CDR3 is CASSDVRASDEQFF. CDR3 sequence (DNA): TGTGCCAGCAGTGACGTGAGGGCCTCCGATGAGCAGTTCTTC. The complete variable domain, with remaining parts taken from reference TRBV2 and TRBJ2-1, reads EPEVTQTPSHQVTQMGQEVILRCVPISNHLYFYWYRQILGQKVEFLVSFYNNEISEKSEIFDDQFSVERPDGSNFTLKIRSTKLEDSAMYFCASSDVRASDEQFFGPGTRLTVL.

CDR3: CASSLSTGAKSNEQFF. The CDR3 DNA sequence: TGTGCCAGCAGCTTATCTACAGGGGCGAAATCCAATGAGCAGTTCTTC. The chain employs TRBV7-3 and TRBJ2-1, with 7 nucleotides matching TRBD1. Germline V gives CDR1 SGHTA, CDR2 FQGTGA. Germline trimming cut 2 bases from V and 6 bases from J; bases unmatched to any gene: 10. The CDR3 length is 16 residues.

The chain links TRBV27 to TRBJ2-2, with a tentative D call TRBD2 (6 bases). CDR1 MNHEY and CDR2 SMNVEV come from the germline V gene (reference sequence). This CDR3 is 16 amino acids long. V was shortened by 7 bases and J by 1 base, with 16 bases between the two germline ends. DNA for the CDR3: TGTGCCAGCACTAACCTAGTGGGGGGGAACACCGGGGAGCTGTTTTTT. This codes for CASTNLVGGNTGELFF.

The chain is built from TRBV2 and TRBJ2-3; D is uncertain. The CDR3 totals 16 residues. V was clipped by 3 bases and J by 0 bases, with 13 bases between them. The germline V gene encodes CDR1 SNHLY and CDR2 FYNNEI. The CDR3 DNA follows: TGTGCCAGCAGTGAGAGACTGAAACCTAGCACAGATACGCAGTATTTT. Residues: CASSERLKPSTDTQYF.

The chain recombines TRBV5-4 with TRBJ2-7, with 13 bases aligning to TRBD2. Germline CDR1 reads SGHNT; CDR2 reads YYREEE (reference sequence). There are 17 residues in the CDR3. V lost 4 bases to trimming and J lost 4 bases; unmatched junction nucleotides: 11. The chain's CDR3 is CASSPSPELAGGYEQYF. The CDR3, as DNA: TGTGCCAGCAGCCCAAGTCCCGAACTAGCGGGGGGGTACGAGCAGTACTTC.

CDR3 coding DNA: TGCGCCAGCAGCAGACTAGCGGGGGACAATGAGCAGTTCTTC. Translated, it gives CASSRLAGDNEQFF. The J gene is TRBJ2-1, the V gene TRBV5-1; the match to TRBD2 covers 12 bases. The CDR3 has 14 amino acids. V gave up 4 bases and J gave up 5 bases; unmatched junction bases: 1. The V gene's germline CDR1 is SGHRS and CDR2 YFSETQ.

In DNA form, the CDR3 reads TGTGCCAGCAGCTTAGTGGGGGGGAACACAGATACGCAGTATTTT. Protein sequence: CASSLVGGNTDTQYF. The rearrangement uses TRBV11-2 and TRBJ2-3; 7 nucleotides match TRBD2. The ends lost 1 base at V and 2 bases at J; junction bases unmatched: 3. Germline CDR1 is SGHAT and CDR2 is FQNNGV. The CDR3 runs to 15 residues.

This clone was seen just once. The chain recombines TRBV5-1 with TRBJ2-4; D is ambiguous. Germline V CDR1 and CDR2: SGHRS, YFSETQ. The CDR3 runs 16 residues. Trimming stripped 4 bases from V and 0 bases from J, with 14 bases between. Here the CDR3 reads CASSSNAPLAKNIQYF. The CDR3 DNA reads as TGCGCCAGCAGCAGCAACGCCCCATTAGCCAAAAACATTCAGTACTTC. Together with reference TRBV5-1 and TRBJ2-4, the CDR3 gives the full variable domain: KAGVTQTPRYLIKTRGQQVTLSCSPISGHRSVSWYQQTPGQGLQFLFEYFSETQRNKGNFPGRFSGRQFSNSRSEMNVSTLELGDSALYLCASSSNAPLAKNIQYFGAGTRLSVL.

The genes are TRBV5-6 and TRBJ2-3, with unresolved D. CDR1 and CDR2 from the germline V gene are SGHDT and YYEEEE. The CDR3 has 15 residues. V lost 4 bases and J lost 2, with 14 bases in between. The CDR3 sequence: CASSPLPTTTDTQYF. The CDR3 nucleotides read TGTGCCAGCAGCCCGCTCCCCACAACCACAGATACGCAGTATTTT.

In DNA, the CDR3 is TGTGCCAGCAGTTCCTCGAACACTGAAGCTTTCTTT. Amino acid sequence: CASSSSNTEAFF. V gene TRBV27 combines with J gene TRBJ1-1; no reliable D call. Germline CDR1 is MNHEY and CDR2 is SMNVEV (reference sequence). The CDR3 runs 12 residues. Trimming pared 4 bases from V and 1 base from J, leaving 4 bases between.

In DNA form, the CDR3 reads TGTGCCAGCAGCCCAATCCCAGGGTGGCTTCAGCCCCAGCATTTT. It is translated as CASSPIPGWLQPQHF. The gene calls are TRBV27 and TRBJ1-5, with D perhaps TRBD1 (5 bases). V dropped 6 bases and J dropped 6 bases, with 18 bases sitting between them. Germline loops: CDR1 MNHEY, CDR2 SMNVEV (reference sequence). The CDR3 covers 15 residues.

CDR3 sequence reads: CASTPTETNEQFF. CDR3 nucleotides: TGTGCCAGCACTCCGACAGAGACCAATGAGCAGTTCTTC. The chain joins TRBV6-1 to TRBJ2-1, with a tentative D call TRBD1 (5 bases). This CDR3 comprises 13 residues. V lost 7 bases to trimming and J lost 6 bases, with 13 bases between them. Germline CDR1 MNHNS, CDR2 SASEGT.

V gene TRBV7-9 combines with J gene TRBJ2-5, with D possibly being TRBD1 (6 bases). Germline CDR1 SEHNR, CDR2 FQNEAQ (reference sequence). V was cut by 1 base and J by 3 bases, with 12 bases left in between. The CDR3 contains 15 residues. CDR3: CASSLVQGHEETQYF. CDR3 bases: TGTGCCAGCAGCTTAGTACAGGGTCACGAAGAGACCCAGTACTTC.